These T cell receptor beta chains were read from a single sample in a study of blood T cells in healthy people across ages. MiXCR, run by TCRdb on the 5' RACE reads, gives a single entry per CDR3 protein. The sample consists of 1.5 million to 2 million distinct CDR3 sequences, around half of them appearing once. Sequencing was carried out using blood. All receptors derive from a woman between 40 and 55 years old in good health. Both conserved end residues are part of each CDR3. A D gene is named only where the DNA matches it firmly. Part of the rows lack a size; the others show once, few, many or a class for expanded clones.

CDR3 protein,CDR3 DNA,clone size,V gene,J gene,D gene
CASRNGGITYEQYF,TGTGCCAGCCGCAATGGGGGGATTACCTACGAGCAGTACTTC,few,TRBV6-6,TRBJ2-7,-
CASSSKGQPPNYGYTF,TGTGCCAGCAGCTCGAAGGGACAGCCTCCTAACTATGGCTACACCTTC,-,TRBV7-9,TRBJ1-2,TRBD1
CASSLIGRGSPIQETQYF,TGTGCCAGCAGCTTAATTGGTAGGGGCAGCCCCATCCAAGAGACCCAGTACTTC,-,TRBV7-3,TRBJ2-5,-
CASSRPLTGTDTQYF,TGTGCCAGCAGCCGCCCCCTAACAGGCACAGATACGCAGTATTTT,few,TRBV7-8,TRBJ2-3,-
CAISESPGQGTLSGANVLTF,TGTGCCATCAGTGAATCGCCGGGACAGGGGACACTCTCTGGGGCCAACGTCCTGACTTTC,many,TRBV10-3,TRBJ2-6,TRBD1
CASSLNSPLSAGGNEQFF,TGTGCCAGCAGTTTGAACAGCCCACTCTCGGCGGGTGGCAATGAGCAGTTCTTC,once,TRBV28,TRBJ2-1,-
CASEAEGRETQYF,TGCGCCAGCGAAGCGGAGGGACGAGAGACCCAGTACTTC,-,TRBV5-1,TRBJ2-5,-
CASRSTWKNEKLFF,TGTGCCAGCAGATCGACTTGGAAAAATGAAAAACTGTTTTTT,-,TRBV6-5,TRBJ1-4,-
CASSASRLGGVSTEAFF,TGTGCCAGCAGTGCCTCCCGGTTAGGTGGGGTGAGCACTGAAGCTTTCTTT,-,TRBV25-1,TRBJ1-1,-
CAISESGTSGDTDTQYF,TGTGCCATCAGTGAGTCCGGGACTAGCGGGGACACAGATACGCAGTATTTT,few,TRBV10-3,TRBJ2-3,TRBD2
CASRQKGEQYF,TGTGCCAGCAGACAGAAGGGCGAGCAGTACTTC,-,TRBV6-5,TRBJ2-7,-
CASSDGGLDTQYF,TGTGCCAGCAGTGATGGGGGTTTAGATACGCAGTATTTT,few,TRBV6-5,TRBJ2-3,-
CASSHGTERYF,TGCGCCAGCAGCCATGGGACAGAGCGGTACTTC,-,TRBV4-1,TRBJ2-7,TRBD1
CASTSSGVRTDTQYF,TGTGCCAGCACCTCAAGCGGGGTGCGCACAGATACGCAGTATTTT,-,TRBV12-3/TRBV12-4,TRBJ2-3,TRBD2
CASTPGTSGFTDTQYF,TGTGCCAGCACTCCAGGGACTAGCGGATTTACAGATACGCAGTATTTT,-,TRBV6-2/TRBV6-3,TRBJ2-3,TRBD2
CASSNTRLPYEQYF,TGTGCCAGCAGCAACACTAGGCTACCCTACGAGCAGTACTTC,-,TRBV7-2,TRBJ2-7,-
CASSRLSSDTQYF,TGTGCCAGCAGCCGACTGAGCTCTGATACGCAGTATTTT,-,TRBV7-9,TRBJ2-3,-
CASGLGGYATQYF,TGTGCTAGTGGTTTGGGGGGGTATGCGACCCAGTACTTC,-,TRBV12-5,TRBJ2-5,-
CASSSGLAGTNEQYF,TGCGCCAGCAGCTCGGGACTAGCGGGCACGAATGAGCAGTACTTC,-,TRBV5-1,TRBJ2-7,TRBD2
CASSQVGSSYNEQYF,TGTGCCAGCAGCCAAGTAGGGAGCTCCTACAATGAGCAGTACTTC,-,TRBV3-1,TRBJ2-5,-
CASSLMAGDYNEQFF,TGTGCCAGCAGCTTAATGGCGGGGGATTACAATGAGCAGTTCTTC,-,TRBV7-3,TRBJ2-1,TRBD2
CASSYTSSGETQYF,TGTGCCAGCAGTTACACATCTAGCGGGGAGACCCAGTACTTC,once,TRBV6-5,TRBJ2-5,TRBD2
CATSREASIQYF,TGTGCCACCAGCAGGGAGGCTAGCATTCAGTACTTC,many,TRBV15,TRBJ2-4,-
CASRLAGAIYEQYF,TGTGCCAGCAGACTAGCGGGGGCGATCTACGAGCAGTACTTC,-,TRBV6-2/TRBV6-3,TRBJ2-7,TRBD2
CASREGGSQYF,TGTGCCAGCAGGGAGGGAGGGTCGCAGTATTTT,-,TRBV6-1,TRBJ2-3,TRBD2
CSARALGTSNYGYTF,TGCAGTGCTAGGGCCCTTGGGACATCTAACTATGGCTACACCTTC,-,TRBV20-1,TRBJ1-2,-
CTSSQAGVSEGYTF,TGTACCAGCAGCCAAGCGGGGGTTTCGGAGGGCTACACCTTC,-,TRBV4-2,TRBJ1-2,-
CDPFLDRVIRIHEKLFF,TGTGATCCTTTTTTGGACAGGGTTATAAGAATACATGAAAAACTGTTTTTT,-,TRBV6-2/TRBV6-3,TRBJ1-4,TRBD1
CASSLFPPASYPEQFF,TGTGCCAGCAGCTTATTTCCCCCGGCTAGCTATCCTGAGCAGTTCTTC,-,TRBV7-9,TRBJ2-1,-
CSVRSGSYNEQFF,TGCAGTGTTAGGAGCGGGTCCTACAATGAGCAGTTCTTC,-,TRBV20-1,TRBJ2-1,-